This record covers a single TCR beta chain. This clone's antigen is unknown. Base qualities are not recorded, but no much larger clone differs from it by a single base. This specimen belongs to a study of early T cells in non-severe SARS-CoV-2 infection (dated by TCRdb to about 2021). Turning to the overall study: TCR sequencing used bulk RNA from unsorted whole blood, so alpha and beta chains could not be paired. Findings and caveats that apply to the study as a whole: Matching against VDJdb was skewed toward anti-spike CD8 responses, likely underestimated virus-specific expansions, and missed private and CD4 specificities.

Library preparation used 5' RACE. The data were produced on a NextSeq 500. In the TCR library protocol, unique molecular identifiers were attached to individual cDNA molecules to correct for PCR bias and sequencing error. Both TCR alpha and beta chains were sequenced, and tight co-correlation was observed between alpha and beta sequence abundances in each sample. Concerning the study's data processing: Decombinator V4 was used to annotate the V gene, J gene and CDR3 of the TCR sequences. Expanded TCRs were defined as changing significantly between any two time points under a Poisson model with p below 0.0001. TCR abundances were normalised to the total number of TCRs sequenced in each sample and reported as counts per million. MAIT TCRs were defined by TRAV1-2 paired with TRAJ12, TRAJ20 or TRAJ33, and iNKT TCRs by TRAV10 paired with TRAJ18. A search of VDJdb, accessed on 1 November 2021, was run for TCRs annotated to CMV, EBV and SARS-CoV-2, with TCRs annotated for multiple antigens excluded. TCRdb reprocessed the public reads (quality trimming at Q25 with fastp, clone calling with MiXCR) and kept in-frame beta chains. Entries that share a CDR3 protein sequence are merged under the most common genes and DNA. V and J calls and clone size were set by TCRdb, not the authors. The sample table shows over 85,000 distinct CDR3 sequences, and 10% to 15% are seen once. The ten largest make up 6% to 7.5% of the sample.

A case-control design nested within a healthcare worker cohort in London, UK, was used, with weekly nasopharyngeal swab PCR tests and blood sampling performed. Between 23 and 31 March 2020, the week of the UK lockdown, healthcare workers were enrolled and then followed up weekly for as long as 16 weeks. The CDR3 runs 14 amino acids, cysteine and phenylalanine included. The kept DNA is CDR3 alone, 42 bases in frame from the first base. From V the trimming removes 6 bases and from J it removes 7 bases, while the gene matches leave 7 bases of the junction unaccounted for. The germline V gene encodes CDR1 DFQATT and CDR2 SNEGSKA (reference sequence).

This receptor was identified in an adult who was a healthcare worker with PCR-confirmed SARS-CoV-2 infection or an uninfected control (not recorded which). The sequence is built from TRBV20-1 and TRBJ2-1, and 12 bases in between align with TRBD2. The specimen sequenced was whole blood. The sequenced DNA: TGCAGTGCAGTGACTAGCGGGGGTACGAATGAGCAGTTCTTC. This yields the protein CSAVTSGGTNEQFF.